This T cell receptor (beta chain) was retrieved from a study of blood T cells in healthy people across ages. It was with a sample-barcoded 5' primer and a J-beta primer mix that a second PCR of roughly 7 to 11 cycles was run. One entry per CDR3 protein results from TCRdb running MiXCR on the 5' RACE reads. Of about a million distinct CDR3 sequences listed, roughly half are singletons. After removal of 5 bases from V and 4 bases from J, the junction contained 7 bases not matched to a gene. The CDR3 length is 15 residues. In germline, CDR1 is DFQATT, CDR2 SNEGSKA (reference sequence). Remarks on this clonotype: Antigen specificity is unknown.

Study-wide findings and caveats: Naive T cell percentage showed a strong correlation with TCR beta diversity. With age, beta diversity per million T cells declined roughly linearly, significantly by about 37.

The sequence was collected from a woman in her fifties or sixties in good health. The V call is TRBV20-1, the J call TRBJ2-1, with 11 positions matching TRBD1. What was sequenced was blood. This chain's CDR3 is CSAYPDRGRYNEQFF. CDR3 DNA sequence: TGCAGTGCTTACCCGGACAGGGGGCGATACAATGAGCAGTTCTTC.